The rows below give T cell receptor beta chains drawn from one sample of a study of blood T cell repertoires in COVID-19. Repertoires were generated with immunoSEQ multiplex PCR, while TCRdb's copy carries only in-frame clones and drops some. The data contain about 130,000 clones, approximately 82% of them singletons. Sequenced material: peripheral blood. The source is a man aged 55 to 70 who had recovered from COVID-19. CDR3s include the opening cysteine and the closing phenylalanine or tryptophan. The D gene is left open where the match is weak. Clone size is stated in some rows and not others, as once, few, many or a class when expanded.

v_call: TRBV5-3; d_call: NA; clone_size: NA; j_call: TRBJ2-7; cdr3_nt: TGTGCCAGAAGCTTGCCCGGAAACTGGGACTTCCCGTTCTTC; cdr3_aa: CARSLPGNWDFPFF
v_call: TRBV12-3/TRBV12-4; d_call: NA; clone_size: NA; j_call: TRBJ2-2; cdr3_nt: TGTGCCAGCAGTCGGTCTACCGGGGAGCTGTTTTTT; cdr3_aa: CASSRSTGELFF
v_call: TRBV29-1; d_call: NA; clone_size: NA; j_call: TRBJ1-1; cdr3_nt: TGCAGCGTTTCCGATCCCCCCAGAGGGCTGAACACTGAAGCTTTCTTT; cdr3_aa: CSVSDPPRGLNTEAFF
v_call: TRBV25-1; d_call: NA; clone_size: NA; j_call: TRBJ2-5; cdr3_nt: TGTGCCAGCACCTGGAGGACCGGGGAGACCCAGTACTTC; cdr3_aa: CASTWRTGETQYF
v_call: TRBV19; d_call: TRBD2; clone_size: few; j_call: TRBJ2-5; cdr3_nt: TGTGCCAGTAGCCGGACTAGCGGGGGCCTTACCCAGTACTTC; cdr3_aa: CASSRTSGGLTQYF
v_call: TRBV10-3; d_call: NA; clone_size: NA; j_call: TRBJ1-4; cdr3_nt: TGTGCCACTCTGGACAGTAATGAAAAACTGTTTTTT; cdr3_aa: CATLDSNEKLFF
v_call: TRBV24-1; d_call: TRBD1; clone_size: NA; j_call: TRBJ2-3; cdr3_nt: TGTGCCACCAGTGACTCATGGGGACAGGGTACAGATACGCAGTATTTT; cdr3_aa: CATSDSWGQGTDTQYF
v_call: TRBV6-5; d_call: TRBD1; clone_size: NA; j_call: TRBJ1-6; cdr3_nt: TGTGCCAGCAGTACTTACAGGGGTAATAATTCACCCCTCCACTTT; cdr3_aa: CASSTYRGNNSPLHF
v_call: TRBV5-1; d_call: TRBD1; clone_size: once; j_call: TRBJ2-3; cdr3_nt: TGCGCCAGCAGCTTGGGAGGGGGCGGCTTGAGCACAGATACGCAGTATTTT; cdr3_aa: CASSLGGGGLSTDTQYF
v_call: TRBV18; d_call: NA; clone_size: NA; j_call: TRBJ2-7; cdr3_nt: TGTGCCAGCTCACCACCTACGGGAGCGGGCGAGCAGTACTTC; cdr3_aa: CASSPPTGAGEQYF
v_call: TRBV19; d_call: NA; clone_size: NA; j_call: TRBJ2-3; cdr3_nt: TGTGCCAGTACCGCGGGACCCCTAGGAACGCAGTATTTT; cdr3_aa: CASTAGPLGTQYF
v_call: TRBV21-1; d_call: NA; clone_size: NA; j_call: TRBJ1-5; cdr3_nt: TGTGCCAGCAGCAAAGACAGGGGGCTGCGGAGCAATCAGCCCCAGCATTTT; cdr3_aa: CASSKDRGLRSNQPQHF
v_call: TRBV9; d_call: TRBD1; clone_size: NA; j_call: TRBJ1-6; cdr3_nt: TGTGCCAGCAGCGGACAGGGCAGACAAAGCTCCTATAATTCACCCCTCCACTTT; cdr3_aa: CASSGQGRQSSYNSPLHF
v_call: TRBV3-1/TRBV3-2; d_call: NA; clone_size: few; j_call: TRBJ1-3; cdr3_nt: TGTGCCAGCAGCCAAGACAGGGTTTCTGGAAACACCATATATTTT; cdr3_aa: CASSQDRVSGNTIYF
v_call: TRBV25-1; d_call: TRBD1; clone_size: NA; j_call: TRBJ2-7; cdr3_nt: TGTGCCAGCAGTTTAGACGGACAGGGGGCCTTCTACGAGCAGTACTTC; cdr3_aa: CASSLDGQGAFYEQYF
v_call: TRBV5-1; d_call: TRBD2; clone_size: NA; j_call: TRBJ2-1; cdr3_nt: TGCGCCAGCAGCGGAACTAGCGGGGGCGCGGGGAATGAGCAGTTCTTC; cdr3_aa: CASSGTSGGAGNEQFF
v_call: TRBV11-2; d_call: TRBD2; clone_size: NA; j_call: TRBJ2-7; cdr3_nt: TGTGCCAGCAGCCTAGCCACGGGGGGAGTGCTGAGCGAGCAGTACTTC; cdr3_aa: CASSLATGGVLSEQYF
v_call: TRBV19; d_call: TRBD1; clone_size: NA; j_call: TRBJ1-1; cdr3_nt: TGTGCCAGTAGTATAGAAGGGGGCTCTATCAGCGCTGAAGCTTTCTTT; cdr3_aa: CASSIEGGSISAEAFF
v_call: TRBV25-1; d_call: NA; clone_size: NA; j_call: TRBJ1-5; cdr3_nt: TGTGCCAGCAGCAGCTGGGAAGACAGTCGGCCCCAGCATTTT; cdr3_aa: CASSSWEDSRPQHF
v_call: TRBV12-3/TRBV12-4; d_call: NA; clone_size: NA; j_call: TRBJ1-1; cdr3_nt: TGTGCCAGCAGTTTAGCAGGGGATGGTGAAGCTTTCTTT; cdr3_aa: CASSLAGDGEAFF
v_call: TRBV28; d_call: NA; clone_size: NA; j_call: TRBJ2-1; cdr3_nt: TGTGCCAGCAGTCTTATGAGGGTTGAAGCAAATGAGCAGTTCTTC; cdr3_aa: CASSLMRVEANEQFF
v_call: TRBV7-2; d_call: TRBD2; clone_size: NA; j_call: TRBJ2-3; cdr3_nt: TGTGCCAGCAGCTTAGGGTTGGAGCGGGGGAGAGGAGATACGCAGTATTTT; cdr3_aa: CASSLGLERGRGDTQYF
v_call: TRBV7-3; d_call: NA; clone_size: NA; j_call: TRBJ2-3; cdr3_nt: TGTGCCAGCAGCTTATCAGGGGGCACAGATACGCAGTATTTT; cdr3_aa: CASSLSGGTDTQYF
v_call: TRBV27; d_call: TRBD1; clone_size: NA; j_call: TRBJ1-2; cdr3_nt: TGTGCCAGCAGTTTAATAACCGGGACAGGAAACTATGGCTACACCTTC; cdr3_aa: CASSLITGTGNYGYTF
v_call: TRBV4-3; d_call: TRBD2; clone_size: NA; j_call: TRBJ2-1; cdr3_nt: TGCGCCAGCAGTTATTCTAGCGGGGGGGCACATGAGCAGTTCTTC; cdr3_aa: CASSYSSGGAHEQFF
v_call: TRBV19; d_call: NA; clone_size: NA; j_call: TRBJ2-5; cdr3_nt: TGTGCCAGTAGCGATATGATGGGGAGGGAGACCCAGTACTTC; cdr3_aa: CASSDMMGRETQYF
v_call: TRBV9; d_call: NA; clone_size: NA; j_call: TRBJ2-1; cdr3_nt: TGTGCCAGCAGCGTAGCGGGCGGGGCGGGCCCCCTACCCAATGAGCAGTTCTTC; cdr3_aa: CASSVAGGAGPLPNEQFF
v_call: TRBV4-3; d_call: NA; clone_size: NA; j_call: TRBJ1-5; cdr3_nt: TGCGCCAGCAGCCAAGTTTGGGGGGGCAATCAGCCCCAGCATTTT; cdr3_aa: CASSQVWGGNQPQHF
v_call: TRBV11-1; d_call: NA; clone_size: NA; j_call: TRBJ2-7; cdr3_nt: TGTGCCAGCAGCTTCCTATCGACAGTATACTACGAGCAGTACTTC; cdr3_aa: CASSFLSTVYYEQYF